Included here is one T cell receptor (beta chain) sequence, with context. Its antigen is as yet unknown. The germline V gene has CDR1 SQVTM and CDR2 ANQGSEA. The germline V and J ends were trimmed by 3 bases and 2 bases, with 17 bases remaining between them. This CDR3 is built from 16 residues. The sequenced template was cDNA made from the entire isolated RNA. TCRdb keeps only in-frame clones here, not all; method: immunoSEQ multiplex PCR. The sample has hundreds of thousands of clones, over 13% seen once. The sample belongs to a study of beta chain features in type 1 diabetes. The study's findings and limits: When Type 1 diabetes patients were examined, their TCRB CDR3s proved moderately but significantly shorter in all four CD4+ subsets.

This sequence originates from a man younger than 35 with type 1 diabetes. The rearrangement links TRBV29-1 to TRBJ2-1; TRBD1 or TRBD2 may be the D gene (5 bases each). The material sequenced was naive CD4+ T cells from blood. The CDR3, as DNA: TGCAGCGTTGATGCCCCGTGGGGGAAAACCTACAATGAGCAGTTCTTC. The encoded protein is CSVDAPWGKTYNEQFF.